This TCR beta chain was retrieved from a study of shared clonotypes between healthy human individuals. Method: immunoSEQ multiplex PCR; TCRdb's copy keeps in-frame clones and lacks some. The table lists fewer than 2.5 million clones, 80% to 95% of them singletons. The CDR3 extends over 12 amino acids. The V end was cut by 0 bases, the J end by 8 bases, with 5 bases between. The germline CDR1 and CDR2 sequences are SGDLS and YYNGEE. As concerns this clone: Within the sample, other DNA sequences also encode this same CDR3.

The sequencing input was naive CD4+ T cells from PBMCs. Subset described: CD45RA+ positively selected. J is TRBJ2-2 and V is TRBV9; D not certain. The receptor was isolated from a man aged 18 to 30 in good health. Some clones in this sample may be carry-over from other donors' samples. As DNA, the CDR3 is TGTGCCAGCAGCGTAGCCGGAGGGGAGCTGTTTTTT. Its protein product is CASSVAGGELFF.